The clone carrying this T cell receptor beta chain was observed a handful of times. Its antigen is unknown. With a J-beta primer mix and a sample-barcoded 5' primer, a second PCR ran about 7 to 11 cycles. TCRdb reprocessed the 5' RACE reads via MiXCR and lists one record per CDR3 protein. The sample shows 1.5 million to 2 million distinct CDR3 sequences, roughly 52% of them seen only once. The donors, all healthy, were Caucasians living in Russia, aged roughly 6 to 95. The data were taken from a study of blood T cells in healthy people across ages. Study-level background: There was about one barcoded beta molecule captured by template switching per two T cells.

Study observations and caveats: Estimates of total diversity, which came from one million sequenced T cells, were considered to be underestimates. The fall in TCR beta diversity per million T cells was roughly linear with age.

The junction had 7 bases not matched to a gene; V was cut back by 3 bases and J by 2 bases. The length of the CDR3 is 16 residues. Germline CDR1 reads MGHDK; CDR2 reads SYGVNS. The chain is built from TRBV25-1 and TRBJ2-3; TRBD2 matches at 8 bases. Material for sequencing was blood. The sequence was collected from a woman between 35 and 50 years old in good health. CDR3 in DNA: TGTGCCAGCAGTGATGCACGGGGGGGATCCACAGATACGCAGTATTTT. Translated, it gives CASSDARGGSTDTQYF. The whole variable domain, filled in from reference TRBV25-1 and TRBJ2-3, reads EADIYQTPRYLVIGTGKKITLECSQTMGHDKMYWYQQDPGMELHLIHYSYGVNSTEKGDLSSESTVSRIRTEHFPLTLESARPSHTSQYLCASSDARGGSTDTQYFGPGTRLTVL.